This T cell receptor (beta chain) is drawn from a study of blood T cell repertoires in COVID-19. At the level of the study: Some COVID-19 samples were acute and others convalescent; all came from the United States, Italy and Spain. T cells, B-cell-depleted T cells, or PBMCs provided the cDNA or gDNA that served as material.

V dropped 1 base and J dropped 4 bases, with 8 bases sitting between them. The CDR3 covers 13 residues. The germline V gene encodes CDR1 SGHRS and CDR2 YFSETQ. Seattle patients were enrolled during active infection and followed longitudinally. Assay: immunoSEQ multiplex PCR; the TCRdb copy retains only in-frame clones and omits some. Among about 270,000 clones listed, more than 85% were seen once. This clonotype was sampled from a young adult with COVID-19, enrolled during active disease. Sequenced: peripheral blood. The chain couples TRBV5-1 to TRBJ2-5; no firm D call. The CDR3 loop is CASSLPRGETQYF. In nucleotides, the CDR3 is TGCGCCAGCAGCTTGCCTCGAGGAGAGACCCAGTACTTC.